One and the same sample provided the 11 T cell receptor beta chains below, sequenced in a study of vaccination and CD4 T cells after COVID-19 (dated 2022 in TCRdb). The meaning of the sample's treatment or condition label: roughly 10-day PBMC culture with coronavirus spike peptide pools or control peptides (ViraFEST assay). CD4+ T cells from unexposed donors were collected before the COVID-19 pandemic (2011-2018). Antigens for these TCRs are unknown. To prepare the library, PCR was applied. TCRdb names Illumina iSeq 100 as the instrument used. TCR sequencing of DNA from cultured CD4+ T cells used the Oncomine TCR Beta short-read assay at the Johns Hopkins FTIC core. The public sequencing data were trimmed at Q25 with fastp and processed into clonotypes with MiXCR by TCRdb, which kept only in-frame beta chains. Rows are unified per CDR3 protein, each entry keeping the most common DNA and genes. The sample includes thousands of distinct CDR3 sequences, with around 39% observed a single time. Roughly an eighth of the sample is in the top ten clones.

The sample comprised CD4+ T cells from blood, cultured in vitro. All receptors derive from a human donor in good health.

The sample holds a few counts of this clonotype. V usage is TRBV21-1 and J usage is TRBJ2-1; no DNA check was done on the table's D call, TRBD1. TRBV21-1 is a pseudogene locus. CDR3 size: 20 residues. CDR3 bases: TGTGCCAGCAGCTCCCACGGCAGGGGGGACTTCATAAGCTCCTACAATGAGCAGTTCTTC. Protein sequence: CASSSHGRGDFISSYNEQFF.

This clonotype is judged medium-sized. The rearrangement joins TRBV20-1 to TRBJ1-3; TRBD1 is a possible D gene (5 bases). Germline loops: CDR1 DFQATT, CDR2 SNEGSKA (reference sequence). V lost 6 bases and J 0 bases, leaving 12 bases between the germline ends. This CDR3 comprises 14 residues. The CDR3 DNA reads TGCAGTGCACCGACAGCCGCCTCTGGAAACACCATATATTTT. This sequence encodes CSAPTAASGNTIYF.

The genes are TRBV6-5 and TRBJ2-3, with D unresolved. CDR1 is MNHEY, CDR2 SVGAGI, per germline. V lost 0 bases and J 4 bases, leaving 8 bases between the germline ends. The CDR3 loop spans 14 amino acids. The DNA of the CDR3 is TGTGCCAGCAGTTACTCATGGGGATCAGATACGCAGTATTTT. Its translation: CASSYSWGSDTQYF.

This clonotype was found a few times. The chain couples TRBV7-2 to TRBJ1-5; TRBD1 is a possible D gene (5 bases). V was trimmed by 5 bases and J by 1 base, leaving 9 bases between them. The CDR3 sequence is 14 residues long. Germline V gene data show CDR1 as SGHTA and CDR2 as FQGNSA. The CDR3 DNA reads as TGTGCCAGCAGCGCGGGACGGAGCAATCAGCCCCAGCATTTT. This gives the protein CASSAGRSNQPQHF.

This clonotype was counted a few times. The rearrangement links TRBV7-2 to TRBJ1-1; D unclear. This CDR3 region has 12 residues. The germline V and J ends were trimmed by 5 bases and 11 bases, with 15 bases remaining between them. From germline, CDR1 is SGHTA and CDR2 FQGNSA. CDR3 protein: CASSPDYGGAFF. The CDR3 region has the DNA TGTGCCAGCAGCCCGGACTACGGCGGGGCTTTCTTT.

The chain carries TRBV7-9 and TRBJ1-1; 8 nucleotides align to TRBD1. CDR3 size: 15 residues. J lost 4 bases, V lost 2 bases, and 6 bases had no gene match. CDR1 SEHNR and CDR2 FQNEAQ come from the germline V gene (reference sequence). The CDR3 spells CASSLTTGAGTEAFF. In DNA form, the CDR3 reads TGTGCCAGCAGCTTAACGACAGGGGCAGGCACTGAAGCTTTCTTT.

This chain links TRBV19 with TRBJ2-1; 7 bases are a match to TRBD2. Losses at the gene ends were 4 bases for V and 2 bases for J; bases not matched to a gene: 5. The CDR3 loop spans 15 amino acids. The germline CDR1 and CDR2 sequences are LNHDA and SQIVND (reference sequence). Here the CDR3 reads CASSTGLYPYNEQFF. Here the CDR3 DNA reads TGTGCCAGTAGTACGGGACTATACCCCTACAATGAGCAGTTCTTC.

The V and J genes are TRBV6-1 and TRBJ2-5, with TRBD2 matching over 9 bases. CDR3 length: 16 amino acids. Germline CDR1 is MNHNS and CDR2 is SASEGT. With 4 bases clipped from V and 4 bases from J, the junction kept 10 bases outside the gene matches. The CDR3 loop reads CASSGVLAGPVETQYF. In DNA form, the CDR3 reads TGTGCCAGCAGTGGGGTCCTAGCGGGGCCGGTAGAGACCCAGTACTTC.

The chain has TRBV30 and TRBJ1-2; no definite D call. CDR1 is GTSNPN and CDR2 is SVGIG in the germline V gene (reference sequence). The CDR3 is 15 amino acids. Trimming pared 0 bases from V and 4 bases from J, leaving 15 bases between. CDR3: CAWSVPSRRGYGYTF. DNA of the CDR3: TGTGCCTGGAGTGTACCGTCCAGGCGGGGCTATGGCTACACCTTC.

This clonotype was observed a few times. The chain recombines TRBV6-2 or TRBV6-3 with TRBJ1-6, with TRBD1 as a possible D gene (6 bases). Germline V gene sequence: CDR1 MNHEY, CDR2 SVGEGT. Trimming stripped 4 bases from V and 8 bases from J, with 15 bases between. CDR3 length: 15 residues. The CDR3 protein is CASSFGESGDSPLHF. CDR3 nucleotides: TGTGCCAGCAGTTTTGGGGAATCAGGGGATTCACCCCTCCACTTT.

This clonotype came up a few times. The chain couples TRBV5-4 to TRBJ1-1, with D maybe TRBD1 (5 bases). Germline CDR1 SGHNT, CDR2 YYREEE (reference sequence). V lost 3 bases, J lost 2 bases, and 8 bases lay in between. The CDR3 is 13 amino acids. CDR3 protein: CASSSRDNTEAFF. CDR3 coding DNA: TGTGCCAGCAGCTCCCGGGACAACACTGAAGCTTTCTTT.